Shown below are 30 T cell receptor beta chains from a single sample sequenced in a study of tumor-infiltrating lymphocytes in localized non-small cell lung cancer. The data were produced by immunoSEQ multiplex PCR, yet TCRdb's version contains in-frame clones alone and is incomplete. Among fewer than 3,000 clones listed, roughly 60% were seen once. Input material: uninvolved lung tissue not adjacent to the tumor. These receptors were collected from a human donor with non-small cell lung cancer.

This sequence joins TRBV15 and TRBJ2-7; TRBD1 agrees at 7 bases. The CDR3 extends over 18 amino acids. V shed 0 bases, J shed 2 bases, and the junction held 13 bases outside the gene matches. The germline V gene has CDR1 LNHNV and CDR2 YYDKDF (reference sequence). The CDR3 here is CATSRDPLRQGMPYEQYF. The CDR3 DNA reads TGTGCCACCAGCAGAGATCCCCTTAGACAGGGTATGCCCTACGAGCAGTACTTC.

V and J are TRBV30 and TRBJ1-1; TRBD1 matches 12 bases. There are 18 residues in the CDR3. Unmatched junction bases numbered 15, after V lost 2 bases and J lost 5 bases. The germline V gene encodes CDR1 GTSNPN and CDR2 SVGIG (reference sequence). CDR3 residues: CAWSRDGGTGGVGTEAFF. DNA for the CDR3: TGTGCCTGGAGTCGCGACGGTGGGACAGGGGGCGTAGGGACTGAAGCTTTCTTT.

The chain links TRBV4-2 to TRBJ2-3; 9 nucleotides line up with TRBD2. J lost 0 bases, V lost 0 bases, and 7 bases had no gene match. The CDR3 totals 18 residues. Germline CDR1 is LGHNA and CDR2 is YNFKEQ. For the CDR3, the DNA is TGTGCCAGCAGCCAAGAAAATAGCGGGAGTCCGAGCACAGATACGCAGTATTTT. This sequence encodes CASSQENSGSPSTDTQYF.

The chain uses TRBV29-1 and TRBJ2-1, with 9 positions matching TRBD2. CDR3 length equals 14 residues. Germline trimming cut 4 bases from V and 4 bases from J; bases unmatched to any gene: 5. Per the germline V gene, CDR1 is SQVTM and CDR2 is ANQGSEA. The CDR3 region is CSVVASGKYNEQFF. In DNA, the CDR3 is TGCAGCGTTGTAGCTAGCGGGAAGTACAATGAGCAGTTCTTC.

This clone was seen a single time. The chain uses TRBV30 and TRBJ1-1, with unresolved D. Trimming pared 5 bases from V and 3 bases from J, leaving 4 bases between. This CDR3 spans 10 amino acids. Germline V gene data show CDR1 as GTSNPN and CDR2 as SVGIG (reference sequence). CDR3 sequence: CAWVDTEAFF. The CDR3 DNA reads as TGTGCCTGGGTAGACACTGAAGCTTTCTTT.

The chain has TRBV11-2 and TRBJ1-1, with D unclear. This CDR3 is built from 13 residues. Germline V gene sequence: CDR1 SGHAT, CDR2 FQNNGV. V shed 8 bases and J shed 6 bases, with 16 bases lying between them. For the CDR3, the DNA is TGTGCCAGCGGACCCACGGTTTGGGCTGAAGCTTTCTTT. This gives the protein CASGPTVWAEAFF. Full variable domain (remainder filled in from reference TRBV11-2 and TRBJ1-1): EAGVAQSPRYKIIEKRQSVAFWCNPISGHATLYWYQQILGQGPKLLIQFQNNGVVDDSQLPKDRFSAERLKGVDSTLKIQPAKLEDSAVYLCASGPTVWAEAFFGQGTRLTVV.

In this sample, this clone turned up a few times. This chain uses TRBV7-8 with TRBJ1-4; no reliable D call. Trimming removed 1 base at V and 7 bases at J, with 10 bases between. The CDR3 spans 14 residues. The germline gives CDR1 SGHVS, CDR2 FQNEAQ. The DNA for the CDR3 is TGTGCCAGCAGCTTAGGAGGGCTAGGTGAAAAACTGTTTTTT. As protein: CASSLGGLGEKLFF.

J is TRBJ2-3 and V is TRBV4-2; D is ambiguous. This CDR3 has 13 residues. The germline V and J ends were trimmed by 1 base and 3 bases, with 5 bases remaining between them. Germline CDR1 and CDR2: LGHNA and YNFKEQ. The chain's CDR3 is CASSQGETDTQYF. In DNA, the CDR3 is TGTGCCAGCAGCCAAGGGGAAACAGATACGCAGTATTTT.

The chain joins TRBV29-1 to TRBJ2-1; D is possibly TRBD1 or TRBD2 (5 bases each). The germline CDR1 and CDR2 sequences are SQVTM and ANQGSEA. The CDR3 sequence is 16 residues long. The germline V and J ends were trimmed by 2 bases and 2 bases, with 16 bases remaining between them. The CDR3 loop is CSVERGDGATYNEQFF. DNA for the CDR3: TGCAGCGTTGAAAGAGGGGATGGGGCCACCTACAATGAGCAGTTCTTC.

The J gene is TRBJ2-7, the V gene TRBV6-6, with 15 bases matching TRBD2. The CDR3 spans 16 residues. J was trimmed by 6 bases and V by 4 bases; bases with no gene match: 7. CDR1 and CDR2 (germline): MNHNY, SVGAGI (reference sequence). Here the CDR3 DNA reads TGTGCCAGCAGTTCTTGGACTAGCGGGAGGGAAGCCGAGCAGTACTTC. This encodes CASSSWTSGREAEQYF.

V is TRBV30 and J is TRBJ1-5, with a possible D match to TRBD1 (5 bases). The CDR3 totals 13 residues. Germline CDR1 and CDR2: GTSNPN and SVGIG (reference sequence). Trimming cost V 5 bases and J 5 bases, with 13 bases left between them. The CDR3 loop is CAWSEQEDQPQHF. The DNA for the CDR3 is TGTGCCTGGTCGGAACAGGAGGATCAGCCCCAGCATTTT.

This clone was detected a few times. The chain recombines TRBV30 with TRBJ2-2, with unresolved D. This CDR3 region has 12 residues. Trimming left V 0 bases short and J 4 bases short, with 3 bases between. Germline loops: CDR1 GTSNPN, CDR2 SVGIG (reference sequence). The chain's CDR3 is CAWSVLTGELFF. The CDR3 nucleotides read TGTGCCTGGAGTGTCCTCACCGGGGAGCTGTTTTTT.

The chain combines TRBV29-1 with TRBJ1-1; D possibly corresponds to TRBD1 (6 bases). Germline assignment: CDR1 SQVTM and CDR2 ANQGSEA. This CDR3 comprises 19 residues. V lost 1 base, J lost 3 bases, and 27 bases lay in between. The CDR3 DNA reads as TGCAGCGTTGAAGCCCTCCGATCGGATTTGAAGGGGGTGGACACTGAAGCTTTCTTT. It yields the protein CSVEALRSDLKGVDTEAFF. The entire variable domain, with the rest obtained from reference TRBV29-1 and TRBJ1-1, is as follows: SAVISQKPSRDICQRGTSLTIQCQVDSQVTMMFWYRQQPGQSLTLIATANQGSEATYESGFVIDKFPISRPNLTFSTLTVSNMSPEDSSIYLCSVEALRSDLKGVDTEAFFGQGTRLTVV.

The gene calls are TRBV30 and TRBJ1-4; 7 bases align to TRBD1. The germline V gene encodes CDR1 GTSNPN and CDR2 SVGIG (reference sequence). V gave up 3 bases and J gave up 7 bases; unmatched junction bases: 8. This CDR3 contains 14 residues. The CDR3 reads CAWRTGLGPEKLFF. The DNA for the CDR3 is TGTGCCTGGAGGACAGGGTTGGGCCCTGAAAAACTGTTTTTT.

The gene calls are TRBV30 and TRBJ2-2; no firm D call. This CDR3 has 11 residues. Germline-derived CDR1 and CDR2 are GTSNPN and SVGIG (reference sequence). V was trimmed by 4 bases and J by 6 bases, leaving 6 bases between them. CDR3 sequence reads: CAWKGAGELFF. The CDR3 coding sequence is TGTGCCTGGAAGGGCGCCGGGGAGCTGTTTTTT.

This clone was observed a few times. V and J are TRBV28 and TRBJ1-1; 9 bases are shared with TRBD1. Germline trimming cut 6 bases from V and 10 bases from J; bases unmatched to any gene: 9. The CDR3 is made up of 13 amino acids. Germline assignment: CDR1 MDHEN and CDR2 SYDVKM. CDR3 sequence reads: CASRIQGALAAFF. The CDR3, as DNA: TGTGCCAGCAGGATACAGGGGGCTCTGGCAGCTTTCTTT.

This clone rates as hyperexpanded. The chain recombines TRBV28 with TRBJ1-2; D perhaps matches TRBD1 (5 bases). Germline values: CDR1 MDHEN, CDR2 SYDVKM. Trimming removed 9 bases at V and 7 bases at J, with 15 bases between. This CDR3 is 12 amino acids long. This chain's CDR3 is CASGDSRGGYTF. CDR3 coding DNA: TGTGCCAGTGGTGACAGTCGGGGTGGCTACACCTTC.

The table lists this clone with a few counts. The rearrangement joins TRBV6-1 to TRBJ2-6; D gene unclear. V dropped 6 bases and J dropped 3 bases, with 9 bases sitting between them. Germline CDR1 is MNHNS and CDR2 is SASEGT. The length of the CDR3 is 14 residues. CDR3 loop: CASRLGYGANVLTF. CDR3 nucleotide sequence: TGTGCCAGCAGGTTGGGCTATGGGGCCAACGTCCTGACTTTC.

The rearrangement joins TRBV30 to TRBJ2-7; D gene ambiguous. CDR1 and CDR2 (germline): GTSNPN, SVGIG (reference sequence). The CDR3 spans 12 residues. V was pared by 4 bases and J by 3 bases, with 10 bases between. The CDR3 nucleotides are TGTGCCTGGAAGAAGGGCAACTACGAGCAGTACTTC. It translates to CAWKKGNYEQYF.

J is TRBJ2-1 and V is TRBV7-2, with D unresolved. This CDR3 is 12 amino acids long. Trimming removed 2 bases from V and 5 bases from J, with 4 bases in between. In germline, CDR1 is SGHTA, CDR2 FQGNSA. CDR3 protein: CASSLPHNEQFF. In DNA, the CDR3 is TGTGCCAGCAGCTTACCGCACAATGAGCAGTTCTTC.

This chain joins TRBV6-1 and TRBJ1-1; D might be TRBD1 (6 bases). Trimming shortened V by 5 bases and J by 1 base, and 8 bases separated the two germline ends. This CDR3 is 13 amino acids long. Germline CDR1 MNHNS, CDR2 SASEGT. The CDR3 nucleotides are TGTGCCAGCAGTAGACAGGAGAACACTGAAGCTTTCTTT. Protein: CASSRQENTEAFF.

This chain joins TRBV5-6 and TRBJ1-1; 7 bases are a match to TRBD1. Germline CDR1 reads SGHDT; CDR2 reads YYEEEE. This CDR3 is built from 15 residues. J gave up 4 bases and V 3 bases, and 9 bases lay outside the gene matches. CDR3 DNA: TGTGCCAGCAGCTCCTCAGGGGGTGCGGGCACTGAAGCTTTCTTT. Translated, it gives CASSSSGGAGTEAFF.

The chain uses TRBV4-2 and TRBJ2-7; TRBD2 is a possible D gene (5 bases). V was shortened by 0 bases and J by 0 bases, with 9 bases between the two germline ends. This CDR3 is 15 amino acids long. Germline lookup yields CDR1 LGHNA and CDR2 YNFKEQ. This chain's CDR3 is CASSQDQGSSYEQYF. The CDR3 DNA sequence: TGTGCCAGCAGCCAAGATCAAGGGAGCTCCTACGAGCAGTACTTC.

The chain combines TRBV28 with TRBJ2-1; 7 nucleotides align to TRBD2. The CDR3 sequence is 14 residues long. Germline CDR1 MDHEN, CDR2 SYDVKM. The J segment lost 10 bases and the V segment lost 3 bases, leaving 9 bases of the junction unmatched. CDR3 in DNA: TGTGCCAGCAGTTTCGCGGGAGAGGTTGGCGAGCAGTTCTTC. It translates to CASSFAGEVGEQFF.

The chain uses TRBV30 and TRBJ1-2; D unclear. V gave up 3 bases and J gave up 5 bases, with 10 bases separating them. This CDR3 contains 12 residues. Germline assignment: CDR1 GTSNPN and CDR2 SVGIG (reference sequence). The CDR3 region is CAWSRGTYGYTF. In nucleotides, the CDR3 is TGTGCCTGGAGCCGGGGAACTTATGGCTACACCTTC. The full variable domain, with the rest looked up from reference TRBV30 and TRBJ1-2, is SQTIHQWPATLVQPVGSPLSLECTVEGTSNPNLYWYRQAAGRGLQLLFYSVGIGQISSEVPQNLSASRPQDRQFILSSKKLLLSDSGFYLCAWSRGTYGYTFGSGTRLTVV.

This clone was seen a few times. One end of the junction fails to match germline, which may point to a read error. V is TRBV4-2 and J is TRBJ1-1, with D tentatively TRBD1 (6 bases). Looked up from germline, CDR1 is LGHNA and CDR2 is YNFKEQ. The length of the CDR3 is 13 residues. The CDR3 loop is CASSRQVNSEAFF. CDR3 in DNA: TGTGCCAGCAGCCGACAGGTGAACAGTGAAGCTTTCTTT.

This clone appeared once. The CDR3 DNA sequence: TGTGCCAGCAGCCCGGGGGAAGAAGTCTACGAGCAGTACTTC. Its translation: CASSPGEEVYEQYF. The gene calls are TRBV4-2 and TRBJ2-7, with D perhaps TRBD2 (6 bases). Trimming took off 4 bases at V and 3 bases at J, with 13 bases between the two ends. Germline V lookup: CDR1 LGHNA, CDR2 YNFKEQ. The CDR3 loop spans 14 amino acids.

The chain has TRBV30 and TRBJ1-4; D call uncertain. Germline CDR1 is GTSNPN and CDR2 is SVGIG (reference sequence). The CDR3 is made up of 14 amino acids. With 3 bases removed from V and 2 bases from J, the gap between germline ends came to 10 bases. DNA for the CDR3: TGTGCCTGGAGCGGAGGAACGACTAATGAAAAACTGTTTTTT. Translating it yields CAWSGGTTNEKLFF.

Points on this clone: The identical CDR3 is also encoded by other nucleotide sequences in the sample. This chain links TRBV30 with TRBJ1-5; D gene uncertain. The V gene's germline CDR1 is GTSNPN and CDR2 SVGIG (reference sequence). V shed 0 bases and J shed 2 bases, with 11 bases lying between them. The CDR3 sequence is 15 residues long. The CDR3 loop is CAWSVDGGRNQPQHF. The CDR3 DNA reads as TGTGCCTGGAGTGTAGACGGCGGCCGCAATCAGCCCCAGCATTTT.

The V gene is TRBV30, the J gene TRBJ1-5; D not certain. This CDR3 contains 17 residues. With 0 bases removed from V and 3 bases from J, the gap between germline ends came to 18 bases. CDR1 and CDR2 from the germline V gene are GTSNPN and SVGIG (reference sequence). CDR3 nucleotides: TGTGCCTGGAGTGTAGGGAGCCGACAAGGGAACAATCAGCCCCAGCATTTT. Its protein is CAWSVGSRQGNNQPQHF.